What follows are 32 T cell receptor beta chains derived from one specimen sequenced in a study of a mutant IDH1 vaccine in newly diagnosed glioma. Noted time point: week 11, during vaccination. Topical imiquimod accompanied each vaccine dose, which consisted of 300 ug of mutant IDH1 20-mer peptide. The repertoire was sequenced with immunoSEQ multiplex PCR; TCRdb's copy has only in-frame clones and lacks some. The top ten hold 9% to 10% of the sample, which has tens of thousands of clones, 65% to 85% seen once. For these TCRs, the target antigens are not known. The sequencing used PBMCs, collected from a glioma patient whose treatment included an IDH1 peptide vaccine. The receptors stem from a young woman with glioma.

The V call is TRBV15, the J call TRBJ2-7; the D call may be TRBD1 or TRBD2 (5 bases each). The V end lost 3 bases, the J end lost 7 bases, and 19 bases lay between the germline ends. Germline V gene sequence: CDR1 LNHNV, CDR2 YYDKDF (reference sequence). The CDR3 length is 15 residues. DNA of the CDR3: TGTGCCACCAGCAGGAAACGGGACGCGGGTGGGGAGCAGTACTTC. Protein: CATSRKRDAGGEQYF. The whole variable domain, remainder taken from reference TRBV15 and TRBJ2-7, is DAMVIQNPRYQVTQFGKPVTLSCSQTLNHNVMYWYQQKSSQAPKLLFHYYDKDFNNEADTPDNFQSRRPNTSFCFLDIRSPGLGDTAMYLCATSRKRDAGGEQYFGPGTRLTVT.

The chain couples TRBV4-2 to TRBJ1-1; no reliable D call. CDR1 and CDR2 (germline): LGHNA, YNFKEQ. The V end was cut by 2 bases, the J end by 3 bases, with 7 bases between. This CDR3 is 13 amino acids long. Written as DNA, the CDR3 is TGTGCCAGCAGCCAATGGAGGGACACTGAAGCTTTCTTT. Amino acid sequence: CASSQWRDTEAFF.

V is TRBV2 and J is TRBJ2-5, with D possibly being TRBD1 (6 bases). The last part of the DNA fits TRBJ2-7 better; the J call may be wrong. CDR1 SNHLY and CDR2 FYNNEI come from the germline V gene. There are 16 residues in the CDR3. In DNA, the CDR3 is TGTGCCAGCAGTGCTCTCGTAGGGGGTACGGCCTACGAGCAGTACTTC. Residues: CASSALVGGTAYEQYF.

The chain employs TRBV10-1 and TRBJ2-7, with no clear D. Per the germline V gene, CDR1 is WNHNN and CDR2 is SYGVQD (reference sequence). The CDR3 has 10 amino acids. V shed 6 bases and J shed 6 bases, with 6 bases lying between them. CDR3 protein: CASRSGEQYF. DNA for the CDR3: TGCGCCAGCAGATCCGGCGAGCAGTACTTC.

This clone was observed a handful of times. The rearrangement uses TRBV10-3 and TRBJ1-4, with 7 bases identical to TRBD1. The germline CDR1 and CDR2 sequences are ENHRY and SYGVKD. With 5 bases clipped from V and 2 bases from J, the junction kept 2 bases outside the gene matches. The CDR3 runs 14 residues. The CDR3 DNA follows: TGTGCCATCAGTACGACAGGGACTAATGAAAAACTGTTTTTT. Encoded protein: CAISTTGTNEKLFF.

This chain uses TRBV10-3 with TRBJ1-1; D may be TRBD1 (6 bases). The germline gives CDR1 ENHRY, CDR2 SYGVKD. Between the trimmed V and J ends, which lost 3 bases and 11 bases, there was a span of 13 bases. The CDR3 is made up of 12 amino acids. The CDR3 DNA reads as TGTGCCATCAGTGATGGGGGGCAGCGCGCTTTCTTT. Translation: CAISDGGQRAFF.

The V call is TRBV5-1, the J call TRBJ2-7, with D maybe TRBD1 (6 bases). This CDR3 has 15 residues. Germline loops: CDR1 SGHRS, CDR2 YFSETQ. V lost 0 bases and J 3 bases, leaving 13 bases between the germline ends. The CDR3 here is CASSLDWTDSYEQYF. Written as DNA, the CDR3 is TGCGCCAGCAGCTTGGACTGGACAGATAGCTACGAGCAGTACTTC.

The J gene is TRBJ1-2, the V gene TRBV19; TRBD1 matches 7 bases. With V trimmed by 4 bases and J by 8 bases, 7 bases remained unmatched. CDR1 and CDR2 (germline): LNHDA, SQIVND (reference sequence). This CDR3 spans 13 amino acids. CDR3 sequence: CASSTSGQQGYTF. The DNA for the CDR3 is TGTGCCAGTAGTACTTCGGGACAGCAAGGCTACACCTTC.

This clone was detected only once. This chain joins TRBV4-3 and TRBJ2-7; 10 positions match TRBD2. Losses at the gene ends were 0 bases for V and 6 bases for J; bases not matched to a gene: 5. The germline V gene encodes CDR1 LGHNA and CDR2 YSLEER. CDR3 length: 15 residues. CDR3 sequence: CASSQDRLAGVEQYF. The DNA of the CDR3 is TGCGCCAGCAGCCAAGATAGGCTAGCGGGAGTCGAGCAGTACTTC.

This clone was seen only a few times. V and J are TRBV7-9 and TRBJ1-2; 7 bases align to TRBD1. Germline V gene data show CDR1 as SEHNR and CDR2 as FQNEAQ (reference sequence). This CDR3 is 13 amino acids long. Trimming took 5 bases from V and 8 from J; bases not matched to a gene: 8. The CDR3 nucleotides read TGTGCCAGCAGCGACAGGGTGAGCAGGGGCTACACCTTC. It encodes CASSDRVSRGYTF.

The chain joins TRBV29-1 to TRBJ2-7, with TRBD1 identical over 11 bases. Trimming cost V 5 bases and J 3 bases; bases outside gene matches: 3. The length of the CDR3 is 13 residues. The V gene's germline CDR1 is SQVTM and CDR2 ANQGSEA. CDR3 in DNA: TGCAGCGTTTGGGGGACAGGGGGCTACGAGCAGTACTTC. Protein: CSVWGTGGYEQYF.

V gene TRBV4-3 combines with J gene TRBJ1-1; D gene unclear. Germline assignment: CDR1 LGHNA and CDR2 YSLEER. This CDR3 comprises 14 residues. With 0 bases removed from V and 7 bases from J, the gap between germline ends came to 12 bases. This CDR3 reads CASSQDWTRNEAFF. In DNA form, the CDR3 reads TGCGCCAGCAGCCAAGACTGGACCCGTAATGAAGCTTTCTTT.

V is TRBV5-5 and J is TRBJ2-2; D is perhaps TRBD1 (6 bases). The CDR3 is made up of 16 amino acids. CDR1 is SGHKS, CDR2 YYEKEE, per germline (reference sequence). Trimming removed 1 base from V and 0 bases from J, with 10 bases in between. The CDR3 DNA follows: TGTGCCAGCAGCTTGTTGGGACACGCGAACACCGGGGAGCTGTTTTTT. It is translated as CASSLLGHANTGELFF.

Only one count was recorded for this clone. The chain has TRBV6-6 and TRBJ1-5, with TRBD1 as a possible D gene (5 bases). The germline V and J ends were trimmed by 6 bases and 0 bases, with 12 bases remaining between them. Germline-derived CDR1 and CDR2 are MNHNY and SVGAGI (reference sequence). CDR3 length: 15 amino acids. The CDR3 nucleotides read TGTGCCAGCAGCTGGGGCGGAAATAGCAATCAGCCCCAGCATTTT. The encoded protein is CASSWGGNSNQPQHF.

V is TRBV7-2 and J is TRBJ2-7; 7 bases map to TRBD2. This CDR3 spans 14 amino acids. V dropped 8 bases and J dropped 7; count of bases not matched to a gene: 14. Germline values: CDR1 SGHTA, CDR2 FQGNSA. The CDR3 loop reads CASHYGLGFGEQYF. The CDR3, as DNA: TGTGCCAGCCACTACGGACTAGGATTTGGAGAGCAGTACTTC.

This sequence joins TRBV6-1 and TRBJ1-5; D might be TRBD1 (6 bases). The V and J ends lost 6 bases and 0 bases respectively, with 12 bases between them. Germline loops: CDR1 MNHNS, CDR2 SASEGT. The CDR3 sequence is 15 residues long. CDR3 region: CASRQGTSSNQPQHF. The CDR3, as DNA: TGTGCCAGCAGACAAGGGACATCTAGCAATCAGCCCCAGCATTTT.

J is TRBJ1-1 and V is TRBV5-5; TRBD1 might be the D (6 bases). Germline assignment: CDR1 SGHKS and CDR2 YYEKEE (reference sequence). Trimming removed 5 bases at V and 1 base at J, with 15 bases between. The CDR3 runs to 15 residues. The CDR3 sequence: CASRIGQLENTEAFF. CDR3 nucleotides: TGTGCCAGCAGAATAGGACAGCTTGAGAACACTGAAGCTTTCTTT.

The CDR3 nucleotides are TGTGCCAGCAGTCCCGGCCGTCAGAACACTGAAGCTTTCTTT. Encoded protein: CASSPGRQNTEAFF. The chain uses TRBV2 and TRBJ1-1, with D uncertain. CDR1 and CDR2 from the germline V gene are SNHLY and FYNNEI. This CDR3 has 14 residues. Deletions cut 5 bases from V and 1 base from J, with 11 bases between.

The chain joins TRBV5-6 to TRBJ1-2; D unclear. Germline values: CDR1 SGHDT, CDR2 YYEEEE. V shed 0 bases and J shed 6 bases, with 9 bases lying between them. The CDR3 runs 13 residues. The CDR3 DNA follows: TGTGCCAGCAGCTTGGCTTTTGGGGATGGCTACACCTTC. Translating gives CASSLAFGDGYTF.

V gene TRBV11-2 combines with J gene TRBJ2-7, with 12 nucleotides matching TRBD2. This CDR3 has 15 amino acids. J lost 6 bases, V lost 1 base, and 4 bases had no gene match. CDR1 and CDR2 from the germline V gene are SGHAT and FQNNGV. For the CDR3, the DNA is TGTGCCAGCAGCTTAGGAGGACTAGCGGGAAGCGAGCAGTACTTC. It is translated as CASSLGGLAGSEQYF.

The chain has TRBV19 and TRBJ2-7, with 9 bases identical to TRBD1. There are 14 residues in the CDR3. V was clipped by 6 bases and J by 5 bases; unmatched bases: 8. Per germline, CDR1 LNHDA and CDR2 SQIVND (reference sequence). Here the CDR3 DNA reads TGTGCCAGTAGAGCCGGGACAGGGTTGGACGAGCAGTACTTC. Its protein product is CASRAGTGLDEQYF. Looking up the rest from reference TRBV19 and TRBJ2-7 gives the full variable domain: DGGITQSPKYLFRKEGQNVTLSCEQNLNHDAMYWYRQDPGQGLRLIYYSQIVNDFQKGDIAEGYSVSREKKESFPLTVTSAQKNPTAFYLCASRAGTGLDEQYFGPGTRLTVT.

This rearrangement joins TRBV6-6 to TRBJ1-2; 7 positions agree with TRBD1. Germline CDR1 reads MNHNY; CDR2 reads SVGAGI (reference sequence). The CDR3 is 13 amino acids. The V segment lost 6 bases and the J segment 0 bases; nucleotides outside the gene matches: 1. Here the CDR3 DNA reads TGTGCCAGCAGCGGACAGGCTAACTATGGCTACACCTTC. Amino acid sequence: CASSGQANYGYTF.

By share, this clone counts as medium-sized. The chain joins TRBV5-4 to TRBJ2-7; D is undetermined. The V and J ends lost 4 bases and 3 bases respectively, with 8 bases between them. The CDR3 has 12 residues. Germline CDR1 SGHNT, CDR2 YYREEE (reference sequence). This chain's CDR3 is CASSVLNYEQYF. For the CDR3, the DNA is TGTGCCAGCAGCGTACTTAACTACGAGCAGTACTTC.

V is TRBV7-9 and J is TRBJ1-5, with 9 bases lining up with TRBD1. The junction had 14 bases not matched to a gene; V was cut back by 5 bases and J by 0 bases. Per germline, CDR1 SEHNR and CDR2 FQNEAQ (reference sequence). This CDR3 contains 19 residues. The CDR3 bases are TGTGCCAGCAGCGAGGGACAGGGTCAAAGGGCCCTTAGCAATCAGCCCCAGCATTTT. Translating gives CASSEGQGQRALSNQPQHF.

V and J are TRBV29-1 and TRBJ2-7; D gene unclear. CDR3 length: 12 residues. Germline V lookup: CDR1 SQVTM, CDR2 ANQGSEA. V dropped 8 bases and J dropped 2 bases, with 13 bases sitting between them. The CDR3 sequence is CSIAQVPYEQYF. CDR3 sequence (DNA): TGCAGCATCGCGCAGGTCCCCTACGAGCAGTACTTC.

The chain is built from TRBV6-1 and TRBJ2-1; weak D call: TRBD1 (6 bases). V lost 3 bases and J lost 9, with 12 bases in between. Germline values: CDR1 MNHNS, CDR2 SASEGT. The length of the CDR3 is 13 residues. This CDR3 is CASSEQDRFEQFF. CDR3 in DNA: TGTGCCAGCAGTGAGCAGGACAGATTTGAGCAGTTCTTC.

The chain combines TRBV5-1 with TRBJ2-7, with a tentative D call TRBD2 (6 bases). The V end lost 4 bases, the J end lost 0 bases, and 14 bases lay between the germline ends. This CDR3 has 15 residues. From germline, CDR1 is SGHRS and CDR2 YFSETQ. The CDR3 sequence: CASSPGGGYSYEQYF. CDR3 DNA: TGCGCCAGCAGCCCCGGCGGAGGGTACTCCTACGAGCAGTACTTC. Full variable domain (outside the CDR3, taken from reference TRBV5-1 and TRBJ2-7): KAGVTQTPRYLIKTRGQQVTLSCSPISGHRSVSWYQQTPGQGLQFLFEYFSETQRNKGNFPGRFSGRQFSNSRSEMNVSTLELGDSALYLCASSPGGGYSYEQYFGPGTRLTVT.

This rearrangement joins TRBV4-3 to TRBJ2-3; TRBD2 aligns across 11 bases. V shed 0 bases and J 7 bases; nucleotides not matched to a gene: 15. The CDR3 spans 19 residues. CDR1 and CDR2 from the germline V gene are LGHNA and YSLEER. CDR3 bases: TGCGCCAGCAGCCAAGATGTGCCCCTTAGCGGGAGGGCTTCATATACGCAGTATTTT. It encodes CASSQDVPLSGRASYTQYF.

Here the CDR3 DNA reads TGTGCCAGCGAGGTGGTAGCCGGGGAGCTGTTTTTT. It translates to CASEVVAGELFF. The V and J genes are TRBV6-1 and TRBJ2-2; the D is unclear. Germline V lookup: CDR1 MNHNS, CDR2 SASEGT. This CDR3 is built from 12 residues. The V end lost 8 bases, the J end lost 6 bases, and 10 bases lay between the germline ends.

This rearrangement joins TRBV7-9 to TRBJ1-2; possible D gene TRBD1, 5 bases. Trimming stripped 8 bases from V and 0 bases from J, with 22 bases between. Germline V gene lookup returns CDR1 SEHNR and CDR2 FQNEAQ (reference sequence). The CDR3 spans 17 residues. The CDR3 nucleotides are TGTGCCAGCGGGGGGTGGACCCGCTATTCCGCTAACTATGGCTACACCTTC. This codes for CASGGWTRYSANYGYTF.

The CDR3 coding sequence is TGTGCCAGCAGCAAGATCCTAGCGGGGGCCGACAATGAGCAGTTCTTC. It is translated as CASSKILAGADNEQFF. The chain joins TRBV6-6 to TRBJ2-1; 10 nucleotides match TRBD2. CDR3 length equals 16 residues. Germline CDR1 is MNHNY and CDR2 is SVGAGI (reference sequence). V lost 6 bases to trimming and J lost 5 bases; unmatched junction nucleotides: 10.

The chain couples TRBV5-5 to TRBJ2-5; the D is unclear. Trimming took off 1 base at V and 1 base at J, with 11 bases between the two ends. Germline CDR1 SGHKS, CDR2 YYEKEE (reference sequence). The CDR3 totals 15 residues. The CDR3 is CASSLNGNSQETQYF. The CDR3 nucleotides are TGTGCCAGCAGCTTGAATGGAAACAGCCAAGAGACCCAGTACTTC.